This T cell receptor (beta chain) was retrieved from a study of T cell repertoires in cytomegalovirus infection. Study details: Well-studied HLA-B-restricted CMV epitopes were used in the study alongside recently identified HLA-C-restricted ones. TCR beta signatures that were public indicated CMV infection and matching HLA type. General study points: It was HLA-C-restricted CMV-specific TCR beta clonotypes that dominated the response ex vivo. Of the TCR beta families, the public ones yielded a cumulative frequency that identified carriers of CMV plus the relevant HLA.

TCRdb re-called the reads through MiXCR, storing one row per CDR3 protein. The sample lists 900,000 to 950,000 distinct CDR3 sequences, about a third occurring once. Germline V gene lookup returns CDR1 SGHVS and CDR2 FNYEAQ. The CDR3 length is 14 residues. About this clonotype itself: No antigen is known for it. Its ends do not fully match the called genes, so a read error is possible.

Sequenced here: cultured CD8+ T cells from PBMCs, sampled from culture after CMV antigen stimulation. The TCR sequence derives from a human donor in good health (CMV status not recorded). Some clones in this sample may be carry-over from other donors' samples. The chain joins TRBV7-6 to TRBJ2-2, with D uncertain. CDR3 sequence reads: CVSSWVANTGELFF. The CDR3 DNA reads TGTGTCAGCAGCTGGGTGGCGAACACCGGGGAGCTGTTTTTT. The full variable domain, with the rest looked up from reference TRBV7-6 and TRBJ2-2, is GAGVSQSPRYKVTKRGQDVALRCDPISGHVSLYWYRQALGQGPEFLTYFNYEAQQDKSGLPNDRFSAERPEGSISTLTIQRTEQRDSAMYRCVSSWVANTGELFFGEGSRLTVL.